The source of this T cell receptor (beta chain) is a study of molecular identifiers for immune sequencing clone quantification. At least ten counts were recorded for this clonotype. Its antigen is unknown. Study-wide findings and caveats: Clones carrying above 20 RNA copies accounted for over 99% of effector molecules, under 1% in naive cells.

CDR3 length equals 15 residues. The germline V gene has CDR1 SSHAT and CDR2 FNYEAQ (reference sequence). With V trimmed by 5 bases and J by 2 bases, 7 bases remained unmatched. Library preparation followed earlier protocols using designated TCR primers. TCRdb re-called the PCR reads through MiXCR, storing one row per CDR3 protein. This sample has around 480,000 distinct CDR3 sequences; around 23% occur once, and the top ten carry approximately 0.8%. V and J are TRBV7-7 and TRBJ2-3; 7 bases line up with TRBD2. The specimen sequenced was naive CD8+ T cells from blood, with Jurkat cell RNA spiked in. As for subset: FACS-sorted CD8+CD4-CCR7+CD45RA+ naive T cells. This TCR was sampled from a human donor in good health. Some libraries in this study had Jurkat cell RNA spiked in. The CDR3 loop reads CASSPGTTSTDTQYF. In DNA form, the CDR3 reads TGTGCCAGCAGCCCCGGGACTACCTCCACAGATACGCAGTATTTT. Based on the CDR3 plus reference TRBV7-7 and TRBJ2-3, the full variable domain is GAGVSQSPRYKVTKRGQDVTLRCDPISSHATLYWYQQALGQGPEFLTYFNYEAQPDKSGLPSDRFSAERPEGSISTLTIQRTEQRDSAMYRCASSPGTTSTDTQYFGPGTRLTVL.